This T cell receptor (beta chain) was recovered during a study of CXCR3-negative and CXCR3-positive naive CD8 T cells. Study findings and constraints: Diversity proved comparably high across both naive subsets and much lower in memory CD8+ cells.

A word on this clonotype: Its target is unknown.

5' RACE with UMI labels generated the TRB cDNA libraries. One entry per CDR3 protein, without DNA, is what TCRdb gives after re-calling the 5' RACE reads. The table lists approximately 53,000 distinct CDR3 sequences. CDR3 length: 12 residues. The germline V gene encodes CDR1 MDHEN and CDR2 SYDVKM. Sequencing used memory CD8+ T cells from blood. This chain joins TRBV28 and TRBJ2-3. The source is a human donor in good health. Some clones in this sample may be carry-over from other donors' samples. The CDR3 loop reads CASSRDQHTQYF.